These 4 T cell receptor beta chains originate from one sample sequenced in a study of CD8+ T cells in alopecia areata. Sequencing relied on a cDNA template that was reverse transcribed from extracted RNA. TCRdb's table, derived via immunoSEQ multiplex PCR, lists solely in-frame clones and lacks some. The sample yields 95,000 to 110,000 clones, approximately 60% seen once. The sequencing sample was made of CD4+ T cells sorted from blood. All receptors derive from a human donor in good health.

This clone was seen once. The chain couples TRBV11-2 to TRBJ1-1, with D possibly being TRBD1 (5 bases). CDR1 is SGHAT and CDR2 is FQNNGV in the germline V gene. This CDR3 comprises 16 residues. The V and J ends lost 0 bases and 0 bases respectively, with 11 bases between them. CDR3 nucleotide sequence: TGTGCCAGCAGCTTAGAAGGGGCGGGCGTGAACACTGAAGCTTTCTTT. This gives the protein CASSLEGAGVNTEAFF.

This chain links TRBV7-2 with TRBJ1-4, with D unclear. The length of the CDR3 is 14 residues. Deletions cut 1 base from V and 7 bases from J, with 10 bases between. Germline V gene lookup returns CDR1 SGHTA and CDR2 FQGNSA. The CDR3 bases are TGTGCCAGCAGCTTAGGGGATATGGGTGAAAAACTGTTTTTT. This sequence encodes CASSLGDMGEKLFF.

The chain recombines TRBV7-9 with TRBJ2-2; D gene ambiguous. The CDR3 sequence is 15 residues long. Deletions cut 4 bases from V and 1 base from J, with 10 bases between. Germline V CDR1 and CDR2: SEHNR, FQNEAQ (reference sequence). The CDR3 DNA reads TGTGCCAGCAGCTCCTCCCTGGGGAACACCGGGGAGCTGTTTTTT. Translation: CASSSSLGNTGELFF.

Only one count was recorded for this clone. This rearrangement joins TRBV5-6 to TRBJ2-5; possibly TRBD1 for D (5 bases). CDR1 and CDR2 from the germline V gene are SGHDT and YYEEEE. The CDR3 runs to 18 residues. The V end lost 4 bases, the J end lost 2 bases, and 24 bases lay between the germline ends. The CDR3, as DNA: TGTGCCAGCAGCCCGCAACACCACAGGCGCCCGTGGCAAGAGACCCAGTACTTC. This encodes CASSPQHHRRPWQETQYF.